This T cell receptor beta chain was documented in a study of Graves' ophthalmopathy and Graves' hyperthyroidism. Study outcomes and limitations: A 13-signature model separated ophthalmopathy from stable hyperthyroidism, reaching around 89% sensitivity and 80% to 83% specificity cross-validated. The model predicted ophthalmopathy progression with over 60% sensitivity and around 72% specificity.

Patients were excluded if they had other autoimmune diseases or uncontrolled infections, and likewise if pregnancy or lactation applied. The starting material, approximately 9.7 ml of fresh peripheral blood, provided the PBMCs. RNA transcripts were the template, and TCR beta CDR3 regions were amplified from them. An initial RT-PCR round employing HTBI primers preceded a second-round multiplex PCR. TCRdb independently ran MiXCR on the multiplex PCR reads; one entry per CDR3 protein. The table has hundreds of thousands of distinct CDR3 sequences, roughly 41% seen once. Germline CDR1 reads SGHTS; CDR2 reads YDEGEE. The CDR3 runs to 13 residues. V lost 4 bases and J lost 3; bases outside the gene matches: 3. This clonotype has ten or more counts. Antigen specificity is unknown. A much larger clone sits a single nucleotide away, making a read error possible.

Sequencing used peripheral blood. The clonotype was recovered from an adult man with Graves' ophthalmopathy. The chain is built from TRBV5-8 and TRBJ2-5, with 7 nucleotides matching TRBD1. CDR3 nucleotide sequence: TGTGCCAGCAGCCACGACAGGGAAGAGACCCAGTACTTC. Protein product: CASSHDREETQYF.